The clone carrying this T cell receptor beta chain appeared many times. The cDNA was synthesized by 5'RACE incorporating 10-nucleotide random UMIs. One entry per CDR3 protein results from TCRdb running MiXCR on the 5' RACE reads. In the table there are about 66,000 distinct CDR3 sequences, about 5.1% of which are singletons. The data were obtained in a study of neurological immune-mediated disorders. The CDR3 is 15 amino acids. Germline assignment: CDR1 DFQATT and CDR2 SNEGSKA (reference sequence). V shed 2 bases and J shed 1 base, with 14 bases lying between them. The rearrangement joins TRBV20-1 to TRBJ1-1, with D tentatively TRBD1 (6 bases). The sequencing sample was made of PBMCs. The receptor comes from a woman in her sixties or seventies with multiple sclerosis. In nucleotides, the CDR3 is TGCAGTGCTAGATATGGGGGCAGCGGGAACACTGAAGCTTTCTTT. Its translation: CSARYGGSGNTEAFF.